The source of this T cell receptor beta chain is a study of beta chain features in type 1 diabetes. The collection from each donor was one heparinised blood draw averaging about 116 mL. The V and J ends lost 5 bases and 9 bases, in that order; junction bases with no gene match: 14. Per germline, CDR1 SGHTA and CDR2 FQGTGA. This CDR3 has 18 amino acids. The authors reverse transcribed all of the isolated RNA, so sequencing captured expressed TCRB transcripts. The average read count of naive, central memory and regulatory T cell samples was about 3.3 million. This table comes from immunoSEQ multiplex PCR, and its TCRdb copy is limited to in-frame clones, with some not included. The sample yields approximately 300,000 clones, 9.5% to 12% seen once. Broader study findings: Patients with type 1 diabetes showed fewer VDJ junction insertions and more deletions. The study found moderately but significantly shorter TCRB CDR3s in all four CD4+ subsets of Type 1 diabetes patients.

In its sample, this clone was seen a few times. The antigen is unknown. This receptor was obtained from a woman in her thirties in good health. The source material was naive CD4+ T cells from blood. The gene calls are TRBV7-3 and TRBJ2-1, with 15 bases lining up with TRBD2. The CDR3 DNA reads TGTGCCAGCAGCCCCCCGGGACTAGCGGGAGGAGGGGGGGGTGAGCAGTTCTTC. Translated: CASSPPGLAGGGGGEQFF.